Listed below are T cell receptor beta chains from one sample, sequenced in a study of blood T cell repertoires in COVID-19. This table comes from immunoSEQ multiplex PCR, and its TCRdb copy is limited to in-frame clones, with some not included. This table has approximately 180,000 clones, 85% appearing once. Sequenced material: peripheral blood. These receptors were collected from a person aged 65-85 years with COVID-19, enrolled during active disease. The CDR3 runs from the conserved cysteine through the conserved F or W. Each record gives: clone size, J gene, V gene, D gene, CDR3 DNA, CDR3 protein. A D gene is named only where the DNA matches it firmly. For some rows the clone size is stated as once, few or many, or as a class when expanded; others skip it.

>-|TRBJ2-7|TRBV5-6|TRBD1
TGTGCCAGCAGTGGCGGGACAGGGAGCCTCTACGAGCAGTACTTC
CASSGGTGSLYEQYF
>-|TRBJ1-1|TRBV5-1|-
TGCGCCAGCAGCTTGGGGCCCGAGAACACTGAAGCTTTCTTT
CASSLGPENTEAFF
>-|TRBJ2-1|TRBV7-2|TRBD2
TGTGCCAGCAGCTATAAGACTAGCGGAGCTTACTACAATGAGCAGTTCTTC
CASSYKTSGAYYNEQFF
>few|TRBJ2-7|TRBV6-5|-
TGTGCCAGCAGTTATGAAGGAATCCCTAGCTACGAGCAGTACTTC
CASSYEGIPSYEQYF
>-|TRBJ2-1|TRBV11-3|-
TGTGCCAGCAGCTCCGGGACTGGGCCATGGGGTGAGCAGTTCTTC
CASSSGTGPWGEQFF
>-|TRBJ2-7|TRBV7-7|-
TGTGCCAGCAGCTTAGGTCTAGGTGGCGACGAGCAGTACTTC
CASSLGLGGDEQYF
>-|TRBJ1-5|TRBV30|TRBD1
TGTGCCTGGAGTCAAGGACAGGACCAGCCCCAGCATTTT
CAWSQGQDQPQHF
>-|TRBJ2-1|TRBV7-8|TRBD2
TGTGCCAGCAGCCCACGGGGGACTACTCCCACGTTGAGCTTCTTC
CASSPRGTTPTLSFF
>-|TRBJ2-1|TRBV5-1|-
TGCGCCAGCAGCTTGGGTAACAGGAAGTTCTTC
CASSLGNRKFF
>-|TRBJ1-2|TRBV6-5|-
TGTGCCAGCAGCCCCAGAGCGGCGAAAGGCTACACCTTC
CASSPRAAKGYTF
>few|TRBJ2-7|TRBV18|TRBD1
TGTGCCAGCTCACCATTCCGGGACAGCTCCTACGAGCAGTACTTC
CASSPFRDSSYEQYF
>-|TRBJ1-1|TRBV6-5|-
TGTGCCAGCAGTCCGAGACAGGCCCTGGGAGCTTTCTTT
CASSPRQALGAFF
>-|TRBJ2-1|TRBV3-1/TRBV3-2|TRBD2
TGTGCCAGCAGCCAAGATTCCGCGGGAGGATACAATGAGCAGTTCTTC
CASSQDSAGGYNEQFF
>-|TRBJ2-7|TRBV9|-
TGTGCCAGCAGCGCCCTGGCTATGGAGGGCGAGCAGTACTTC
CASSALAMEGEQYF
>-|TRBJ1-3|TRBV5-8|-
TGTGCCAGCAGCTTGGGCCCGAGTATGTCTGGAAACACCATATATTTT
CASSLGPSMSGNTIYF
>-|TRBJ2-7|TRBV11-2|-
TGTGCCAGCAGCTTAAGGCACAGCTCCTACGAGCAGTACTTC
CASSLRHSSYEQYF
>few|TRBJ1-1|TRBV21-1|-
TGTGCCAGCAGCAAAGTAACAGGGTCCAACACTGAAGCTTTCTTT
CASSKVTGSNTEAFF
>-|TRBJ2-5|TRBV6-2/TRBV6-3|-
TGTGCCAGCAGCCTTGGGAGACTGCAAGAGACCCAGTACTTC
CASSLGRLQETQYF
>once|TRBJ2-5|TRBV19|TRBD1
TGTGCCAGTAGTTTCAGGGCTGGCGGACAGGATGAGACCCAGTACTTC
CASSFRAGGQDETQYF
>-|TRBJ2-7|TRBV18|-
TGTGCCAGCTCACCATCGGTAGCCCACTCCTACGAGCAGTACTTC
CASSPSVAHSYEQYF
>-|TRBJ2-4|TRBV7-8|-
TGTGCCAGCAGCCGCCAATACCAGGGGGGCATTCAGTACTTC
CASSRQYQGGIQYF
>-|TRBJ1-3|TRBV6-4|TRBD1
TGTGCCAGCGCCGGGACAGGGAGGAACACCATATATTTT
CASAGTGRNTIYF
>-|TRBJ2-2|TRBV2|TRBD1
TGTGCCAGCAGAGTGGACAGGCCCGGGGAGCTGTTTTTT
CASRVDRPGELFF
>-|TRBJ2-5|TRBV6-2/TRBV6-3|TRBD1
TGTGCCAGCAGTTACTCGATACAGCCCGCGACAGGGAGACAAGAGACCCAGTACTTC
CASSYSIQPATGRQETQYF
>-|TRBJ2-5|TRBV7-2|TRBD2
TGTGCCAGCAGCTTCCGGGACTATCAAGAGACCCAGTACTTC
CASSFRDYQETQYF
>-|TRBJ2-2|TRBV4-3|-
TGCGCCAGCAGCCAACCCCCGACACCTAACACCGGGGAGCTGTTTTTT
CASSQPPTPNTGELFF
>-|TRBJ2-3|TRBV21-1|-
TGTGCCAGCAGCCCGCCGGGGACAGGGAGATTGGGTACGCAGTATTTT
CASSPPGTGRLGTQYF
>few|TRBJ2-2|TRBV12-5|-
TGTGCTAGTGGGCCACCGGGGAACACCGGGGAGCTGTTTTTT
CASGPPGNTGELFF
>-|TRBJ1-1|TRBV28|-
TGTGCCAGTATACCCTTATTGGCACGTACGGAAGCTTTCTTT
CASIPLLARTEAFF
>-|TRBJ1-4|TRBV15|-
TGTGCCACCAGCTTGCGGGACGGAAGTACAACTAATGAAAAACTGTTTTTT
CATSLRDGSTTNEKLFF
>-|TRBJ1-1|TRBV6-1|-
TGTGCCAGCAGTGAAGTTTGGGCCACTGAAGCTTTCTTT
CASSEVWATEAFF
>-|TRBJ1-3|TRBV28|-
TGTGCCAGCAGTTTAAGCGGGTTTCGGAACACCATATATTTT
CASSLSGFRNTIYF
>-|TRBJ1-1|TRBV7-2|TRBD1
TGTGCCAGCAGCTTCAAACAAATTTGGACAGGGCGAACTGAAGCTTTCTTT
CASSFKQIWTGRTEAFF
>-|TRBJ2-6|TRBV7-6|TRBD1
TGTGCCAGCAGCCAGCCGGGACAGGGTCTTCCTGGGGCCAACGTCCTGACTTTC
CASSQPGQGLPGANVLTF
>-|TRBJ2-7|TRBV9|TRBD2
TGTGCCAGCAGCGTAGTCGCTAGCGGAGGCTACGAGCAGTACTTC
CASSVVASGGYEQYF
>-|TRBJ2-5|TRBV10-1|TRBD2
TGCGCCAGGGTTAAAAAGCGGGAGGGCCGGAGGGAGACCCAGTACTTC
CARVKKREGRRETQYF
>-|TRBJ1-2|TRBV30|-
TGTGCCTGGAGTGAAGGGACAAACTATGGCTACACCTTC
CAWSEGTNYGYTF
>-|TRBJ2-7|TRBV5-1|TRBD2
TGCGCCAGCAGCTCCATAAGCGGGACGGCCCTCTACGAGCAGTACTTC
CASSSISGTALYEQYF
>-|TRBJ1-1|TRBV7-2|-
TGTGCCAGCAGCTTTGGGGGACAACACACTGAAGCTTTCTTT
CASSFGGQHTEAFF
>-|TRBJ1-2|TRBV5-6|-
TGTGCCAGCAGCTTGTACAGGGTTTCGGACTATGGCTACACCTTC
CASSLYRVSDYGYTF
>-|TRBJ2-7|TRBV7-2|TRBD2
TGTGCCAGCACCCAAGGCGGGAAGCGGGACTACGAGCAGTACTTC
CASTQGGKRDYEQYF
>-|TRBJ1-2|TRBV4-2|-
TGTGCCAGCAGCCAAGAAGGAGGGGACTATGGCTACACCTTC
CASSQEGGDYGYTF
>-|TRBJ1-5|TRBV21-1|-
TGTGCCAGCAGCCGCACCCGAGACAGGTTAGGTAGCAATCAGCCCCAGCATTTT
CASSRTRDRLGSNQPQHF
>-|TRBJ2-1|TRBV6-2/TRBV6-3|-
TGTGCCAGCAGTTGGACGGCGGGGAGCTCCTACAATGAGCAGTTCTTC
CASSWTAGSSYNEQFF
>-|TRBJ1-2|TRBV2|-
TGTGCCAGCACGGGGCAGGGGACTAACTATGGCTACACCTTC
CASTGQGTNYGYTF
>-|TRBJ1-2|TRBV15|-
TGTGCCACCAGCAGAGATGGTGGGAGGGGAACTAACTATGGCTACACCTTC
CATSRDGGRGTNYGYTF
>-|TRBJ1-1|TRBV5-1|-
TGCGCCAGCAGCTTGGTAGACTTGAACACTGAAGCTTTCTTT
CASSLVDLNTEAFF
>-|TRBJ1-5|TRBV30|-
TGTGCCTGGAGTGGCCGGGGGAGGGCCTATAATCAGCCCCAGCATTTT
CAWSGRGRAYNQPQHF
>-|TRBJ2-3|TRBV19|-
TGTGCCAGTAGCGGCCGCGGCGCAGATACGCAGTATTTT
CASSGRGADTQYF
>-|TRBJ1-4|TRBV7-9|-
TGTGCCAGCAGCCCCCTAGACAGAGCTAATGAAAAACTGTTTTTT
CASSPLDRANEKLFF
>-|TRBJ2-1|TRBV7-6|-
TGTGCCAGCAGCTTAGCGGAGGGGTTTGCAACACACAATGAGCAGTTCTTC
CASSLAEGFATHNEQFF
>-|TRBJ2-7|TRBV7-2|TRBD1
TGTGCCAGCAGCTTATGGGGACAGATATACGAGCAGTACTTC
CASSLWGQIYEQYF
>-|TRBJ2-7|TRBV5-4|-
TGTGCCAGCAGCCAGGAACCTCAGGGTCCCTACGAGCAGTACTTC
CASSQEPQGPYEQYF
>-|TRBJ2-7|TRBV7-2|TRBD2
TGTGCCAGCAGCCCGCAAACTAGCGGGAGTTCTGGTAAGCAGTACTTC
CASSPQTSGSSGKQYF
>-|TRBJ2-7|TRBV13|TRBD1
TGTGCCAGCAGCCTAGGGGGCCGGCGTACCTCAGTAAATTACGAGCAGTACTTC
CASSLGGRRTSVNYEQYF
>-|TRBJ2-7|TRBV7-2|-
TGTGCCAGCAGCTTGACGGGCCAGCGGGCCTACGAGCAGTACTTC
CASSLTGQRAYEQYF
>-|TRBJ1-4|TRBV28|-
TGTGCCAGCAGTTTGAGCTTGCCGGGGTTTGCGACTAATGAAAAACTGTTTTTT
CASSLSLPGFATNEKLFF
>-|TRBJ1-2|TRBV28|-
TGTGCCAGCAGTTTAAGCTATCAGGGCTATGGCTACACCTTC
CASSLSYQGYGYTF